This TCR beta chain was documented in a study of blood T cell repertoires in COVID-19. Measured with immunoSEQ multiplex PCR; TCRdb has only the in-frame clones, and not every one. The sample lists fewer than 200,000 clones, 88% occurring once. CDR1 and CDR2 (germline): LNHDA, SQIVND (reference sequence). This CDR3 has 13 residues. Trimming removed 11 bases at V and 1 base at J, with 14 bases between. The rearrangement links TRBV19 to TRBJ1-2; D might be TRBD1 (5 bases). The sequence came from a woman younger than 30 who had recovered from COVID-19. Sequences were obtained from PBMCs or T cells enriched from blood (not recorded which). The CDR3 region is CASHEDINYGYTF. The CDR3 nucleotides are TGTGCCTCCCACGAGGACATTAACTATGGCTACACCTTC.